This TCR beta chain stems from a study of blood T cell repertoires in COVID-19. The protocol was immunoSEQ multiplex PCR, while the TCRdb copy is restricted to in-frame clones and leaves out a portion. The repertoire consists of approximately 70,000 clones, with 65% to 85% occurring once and the leading ten covering 2.5%. Germline CDR1 is SEHNR and CDR2 is FQNEAQ (reference sequence). The CDR3 contains 14 residues. The junction had 7 bases not matched to a gene; V was cut back by 5 bases and J by 4 bases. Input material: peripheral blood. This sequence originates from a man older than 75 with active or convalescent COVID-19. V and J are TRBV7-9 and TRBJ1-2, with TRBD1 matching over 7 bases. CDR3: CASSGPTGAYGYTF. DNA for the CDR3: TGTGCCAGCAGCGGGCCTACAGGGGCCTATGGCTACACCTTC. The entire variable domain, with the rest obtained from reference TRBV7-9 and TRBJ1-2, is as follows: DTGVSQNPRHKITKRGQNVTFRCDPISEHNRLYWYRQTLGQGPEFLTYFQNEAQLEKSRLLSDRFSAERPKGSFSTLEIQRTEQGDSAMYLCASSGPTGAYGYTFGSGTRLTVV.